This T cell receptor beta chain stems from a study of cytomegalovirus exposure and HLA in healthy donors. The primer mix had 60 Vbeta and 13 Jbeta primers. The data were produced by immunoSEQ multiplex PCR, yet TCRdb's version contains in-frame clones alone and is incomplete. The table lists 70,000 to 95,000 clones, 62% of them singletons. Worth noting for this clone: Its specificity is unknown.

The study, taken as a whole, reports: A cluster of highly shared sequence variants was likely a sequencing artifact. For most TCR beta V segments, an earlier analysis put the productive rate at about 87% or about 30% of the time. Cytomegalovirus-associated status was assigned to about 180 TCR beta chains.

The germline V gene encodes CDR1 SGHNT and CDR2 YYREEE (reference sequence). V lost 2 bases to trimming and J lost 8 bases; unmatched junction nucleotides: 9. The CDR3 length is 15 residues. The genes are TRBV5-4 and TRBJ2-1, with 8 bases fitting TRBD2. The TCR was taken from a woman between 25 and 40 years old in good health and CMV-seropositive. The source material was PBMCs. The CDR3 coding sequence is TGTGCCAGCAGCTTTCCGGGGGGGGGCCGGGATGAGCAGTTCTTC. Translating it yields CASSFPGGGRDEQFF. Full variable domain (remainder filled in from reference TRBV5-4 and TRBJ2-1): ETGVTQSPTHLIKTRGQQVTLRCSSQSGHNTVSWYQQALGQGPQFIFQYYREEENGRGNFPPRFSGLQFPNYSSELNVNALELDDSALYLCASSFPGGGRDEQFFGPGTRLTVL.